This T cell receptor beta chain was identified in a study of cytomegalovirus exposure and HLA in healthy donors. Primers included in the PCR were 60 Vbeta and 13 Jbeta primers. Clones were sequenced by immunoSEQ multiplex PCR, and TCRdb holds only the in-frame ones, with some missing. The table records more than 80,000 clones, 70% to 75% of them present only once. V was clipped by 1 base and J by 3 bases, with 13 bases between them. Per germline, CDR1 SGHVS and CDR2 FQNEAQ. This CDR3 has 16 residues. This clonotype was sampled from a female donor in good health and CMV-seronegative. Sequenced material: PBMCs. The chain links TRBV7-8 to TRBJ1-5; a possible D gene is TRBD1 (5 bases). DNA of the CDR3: TGTGCCAGCAGCTTAGATGGATGGGGGGTCAATCAGCCCCAGCATTTT. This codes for CASSLDGWGVNQPQHF. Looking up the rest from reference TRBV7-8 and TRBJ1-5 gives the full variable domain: GAGVSQSPRYKVAKRGQDVALRCDPISGHVSLFWYQQALGQGPEFLTYFQNEAQLDKSGLPSDRFFAERPEGSVSTLKIQRTQQEDSAVYLCASSLDGWGVNQPQHFGDGTRLSIL.